This is a list of T cell receptor beta chains from one sample in a study of OX40 agonist ivuxolimab in advanced cancers. The protocol was immunoSEQ multiplex PCR, while the TCRdb copy is restricted to in-frame clones and leaves out a portion. The sample yields several thousand clones, roughly 84% seen once. The specimen comprised CD4+ or CD8+ T cells sorted from blood, sampled in a trial of the OX40 agonist ivuxolimab. Receptors were obtained from an adult with an advanced solid tumor such as melanoma, head and neck, liver or kidney cancer. The CDR3 runs from the conserved cysteine through the conserved F or W. Each record gives: clone size, J gene, D gene, V gene, CDR3 DNA, CDR3 protein. The D gene is left open where the match is weak. Some rows have no size entry. The others give once, few or many, or a class for an expanded clone.

size: NA; J: TRBJ1-5; D: NA; V: TRBV28; DNA: TGTGCCAGCAGTATCACCGGGTACCAGCCCCAGCATTTT; CDR3: CASSITGYQPQHF
size: NA; J: TRBJ2-3; D: NA; V: TRBV28; DNA: TGTGCCAGCAGTTTAGGGTCAGATACGCAGTATTTT; CDR3: CASSLGSDTQYF
size: once; J: TRBJ2-7; D: NA; V: TRBV7-6; DNA: TGTGCCAGCAGCCAAGGGGCGGGGGCGAATGAGCAGTACTTC; CDR3: CASSQGAGANEQYF
size: NA; J: TRBJ2-2; D: TRBD2; V: TRBV5-1; DNA: TGCGCCAGCAGCTTAACGGCTAGCGGGGGCCTGGGCGGGGAGCTGTTTTTT; CDR3: CASSLTASGGLGGELFF
size: NA; J: TRBJ2-1; D: NA; V: TRBV2; DNA: TGTGCCAGCAAATATGGGGAACTCGAGCAGTTCTTC; CDR3: CASKYGELEQFF
size: NA; J: TRBJ2-7; D: TRBD2; V: TRBV28; DNA: TGTGCCAGCAGATCTGGGACTAGCGGCTCCTACGAGCAGTACTTC; CDR3: CASRSGTSGSYEQYF
size: NA; J: TRBJ2-7; D: TRBD1; V: TRBV9; DNA: TGTGCCAGCAGCGTAGTGGACAGGTCTGGCGAGCAGTACTTC; CDR3: CASSVVDRSGEQYF
size: NA; J: TRBJ2-5; D: NA; V: TRBV7-7; DNA: TGTGCCCTTGGGGCCCCCCTCCAAGAGACCCAGTACTTC; CDR3: CALGAPLQETQYF
size: NA; J: TRBJ2-7; D: NA; V: TRBV5-1; DNA: TGCGCCAGCAGCTTGTCTAGCATCCTTAACGAGCAGTACTTC; CDR3: CASSLSSILNEQYF
size: NA; J: TRBJ2-7; D: TRBD2; V: TRBV10-2; DNA: TGCGCCAGCAGTGAGTCTTTAGCGGGTGCTCCCTACGAGCAGTACTTC; CDR3: CASSESLAGAPYEQYF
size: NA; J: TRBJ2-1; D: TRBD2; V: TRBV19; DNA: TGTGCCAGTAGTATAGACAAGGCTAGCGGATACTACAATGAGCAGTTCTTC; CDR3: CASSIDKASGYYNEQFF
size: NA; J: TRBJ2-6; D: NA; V: TRBV10-3; DNA: TGTGCCATCATGGGGGTTGGGGCCAACGTCCTGACTTTC; CDR3: CAIMGVGANVLTF
size: NA; J: TRBJ2-1; D: TRBD2; V: TRBV30; DNA: TGTGCCATGGAGGGGCTAGCGGGAAACAATGAGCAGTTCTTC; CDR3: CAMEGLAGNNEQFF
size: NA; J: TRBJ1-1; D: TRBD1; V: TRBV4-1; DNA: TGCGCCAGCAGCCGAGGACAGGCGATAAACACTGAAGCTTTCTTT; CDR3: CASSRGQAINTEAFF
size: NA; J: TRBJ2-5; D: NA; V: TRBV28; DNA: TGTGCCAGCAGTTTACTAGCCAGGGAGACCCAGTACTTC; CDR3: CASSLLARETQYF
size: NA; J: TRBJ1-2; D: NA; V: TRBV21-1; DNA: TGTGCCAGCAGCAAAGCGCCGGACCTCAACTATGGCTACACCTTC; CDR3: CASSKAPDLNYGYTF
size: NA; J: TRBJ2-3; D: NA; V: TRBV7-3; DNA: TGTGCCAGCAGCCCGTACTACACAGATACGCAGTATTTT; CDR3: CASSPYYTDTQYF
size: NA; J: TRBJ2-7; D: NA; V: TRBV15; DNA: TGTGCCACCAGCATAGACCGTACCTACGAGCAGTACTTC; CDR3: CATSIDRTYEQYF
size: NA; J: TRBJ2-3; D: NA; V: TRBV7-9; DNA: TGTGCCAGCAGCTTAGTTGCCAGGGGCACAGATACGCAGTATTTT; CDR3: CASSLVARGTDTQYF
size: NA; J: TRBJ2-3; D: NA; V: TRBV6-6; DNA: TGTGCCAGCAGTTACTCGGTTTCGGATACGCAGTATTTT; CDR3: CASSYSVSDTQYF
size: NA; J: TRBJ2-3; D: TRBD2; V: TRBV9; DNA: TGTGCCAGCAGCGAATGGACTAGCGACGATACGCAGTATTTT; CDR3: CASSEWTSDDTQYF
size: NA; J: TRBJ2-1; D: NA; V: TRBV4-2; DNA: TGTGCCAGCAGCCAAGATCTGTCGGACAGCCACAATGAGCAGTTCTTC; CDR3: CASSQDLSDSHNEQFF
size: NA; J: TRBJ2-7; D: NA; V: TRBV11-2; DNA: TGTGCCAGCAGCTTCGCCCTCTACGAGCAGTACTTC; CDR3: CASSFALYEQYF
size: NA; J: TRBJ2-2; D: NA; V: TRBV2; DNA: TGTGCCAGCGTAAGGAACACCGGGGAGCTGTTTTTT; CDR3: CASVRNTGELFF
size: NA; J: TRBJ2-1; D: NA; V: TRBV19; DNA: TGTGCCAGTAGTCCCGGGACTGGCGTATCGATTGAGCAGTTCTTC; CDR3: CASSPGTGVSIEQFF
size: once; J: TRBJ2-7; D: TRBD1; V: TRBV5-1; DNA: TGCGCCAGCAGCCCAGGGGGCGCGGACGAGCAGTACTTC; CDR3: CASSPGGADEQYF
size: NA; J: TRBJ2-7; D: NA; V: TRBV21-1; DNA: TGTGCCAGCAGCAAAACCCGTGGTTACTCCTACGAGCAGTACTTC; CDR3: CASSKTRGYSYEQYF
size: NA; J: TRBJ1-5; D: NA; V: TRBV10-3; DNA: TGTGCCATCAGTGAAGGTCTCAATCAGCCCCAGCATTTT; CDR3: CAISEGLNQPQHF
size: NA; J: TRBJ1-2; D: NA; V: TRBV27; DNA: TGTGCCAGCGGACACCCGAACTATGGCTACACCTTC; CDR3: CASGHPNYGYTF
size: NA; J: TRBJ2-7; D: NA; V: TRBV5-1; DNA: TGCGCCAGCAGCTCCTCGACAGCTGCCTACGAGCAGTACTTC; CDR3: CASSSSTAAYEQYF
size: NA; J: TRBJ1-1; D: NA; V: TRBV6-1; DNA: TGTGCCAGCAGCCGACTAACCGGGGACACTGAAGCTTTCTTT; CDR3: CASSRLTGDTEAFF
size: NA; J: TRBJ1-5; D: NA; V: TRBV6-5; DNA: TGTGCCAGCAGTTACAGGGGAGGGCAGCCCCAGCATTTT; CDR3: CASSYRGGQPQHF
size: NA; J: TRBJ2-3; D: NA; V: TRBV5-1; DNA: TGCGCCAGCAGCTTGAGTACAGCTAGCACAGATACGCAGTATTTT; CDR3: CASSLSTASTDTQYF
size: few; J: TRBJ2-3; D: NA; V: TRBV12-5; DNA: TGTGCTAGTGGTCAAAGTACAGATACGCAGTATTTT; CDR3: CASGQSTDTQYF
size: NA; J: TRBJ2-7; D: NA; V: TRBV7-6; DNA: TGTGCCAGCAGTCCTGGACAGTCCTACGAGCAGTACTTC; CDR3: CASSPGQSYEQYF
size: NA; J: TRBJ2-1; D: TRBD2; V: TRBV19; DNA: TGTGCCAGTAGTTTAGCGGGAAGGGGCTACAATGAGCAGTTCTTC; CDR3: CASSLAGRGYNEQFF
size: large; J: TRBJ2-2; D: NA; V: TRBV6-1; DNA: TGTGCCAGCAATATGGGAGCCGACACCGGGGAGCTGTTTTTT; CDR3: CASNMGADTGELFF
size: once; J: TRBJ2-3; D: TRBD2; V: TRBV19; DNA: TGTGCCAGTAGTATGAGGCTGGCGCGGGAGGGTACGCAGTATTTT; CDR3: CASSMRLAREGTQYF
size: NA; J: TRBJ2-7; D: NA; V: TRBV21-1; DNA: TGTGCCAGCAGCAAGAAAGTAGGGCTCTCCTACGAGCAGTACTTC; CDR3: CASSKKVGLSYEQYF
size: NA; J: TRBJ1-3; D: NA; V: TRBV15; DNA: TGTGCCACCAGCAGAGATCAGGGTGGAAACACCATATATTTT; CDR3: CATSRDQGGNTIYF
size: once; J: TRBJ2-3; D: NA; V: TRBV13; DNA: TGTGCCAGCAGCTTTTTTGTAGTGGAACCGAGCACAGATACGCAGTATTTT; CDR3: CASSFFVVEPSTDTQYF
size: few; J: TRBJ1-1; D: NA; V: TRBV7-8; DNA: TGTGCCAGCAGCTTATACGGGATGAGTGAAGCTTTCTTT; CDR3: CASSLYGMSEAFF
size: NA; J: TRBJ2-7; D: NA; V: TRBV27; DNA: TGTGCCAGCAGTTTTAGGGGTTTCTCCTACGAGCAGTACTTC; CDR3: CASSFRGFSYEQYF
size: NA; J: TRBJ2-7; D: NA; V: TRBV21-1; DNA: TGTGCCAGCACCCCTAGGGGGACTAGCGGGGGAAGAGGCGAGCCCTACGAGCAGTACTTC; CDR3: CASTPRGTSGGRGEPYEQYF
size: NA; J: TRBJ1-2; D: NA; V: TRBV6-5; DNA: TGTGCCAGCAGTTACTCGGGGGGATCGAGTTCGGGCTACACCTTC; CDR3: CASSYSGGSSSGYTF
size: NA; J: TRBJ2-5; D: NA; V: TRBV12-5; DNA: TGTGCTAGTGGTTGGATGGACCGGGGAGAGACCCAGTACTTC; CDR3: CASGWMDRGETQYF
size: NA; J: TRBJ2-6; D: NA; V: TRBV30; DNA: TGTGCCTGGTCCTCCGGGACCCCCTCTGGGGCCAACGTCCTGACTTTC; CDR3: CAWSSGTPSGANVLTF
size: NA; J: TRBJ1-1; D: NA; V: TRBV4-1; DNA: TGCGCCAGCACCCAAAGGTCCGCATTGAACACTGAAGCTTTCTTT; CDR3: CASTQRSALNTEAFF